Listed here are 5 T cell receptor beta chains from one sample, sequenced in a study of human T cells and chemical hapten exposure. Each CDR3 protein gets one entry after TCRdb re-called the RACE reads with MiXCR. The sample has tens of thousands of distinct CDR3 sequences, more than 9% seen once. Time point specified: patch test 3, about 24 weeks after DPC sensitization. Documented treatment: therapeutic diphenylcyclopropenone sensitization with weekly scalp DPC. Total RNA was isolated from whole blood that had not been fractionated. The sample in question was whole blood, obtained in connection with sensitization to the hapten diphenylcyclopropenone (DPC). Every receptor here comes from a man aged 45 to 65 with alopecia areata. Some clones in this sample may be carry-over from other donors' samples.

This clonotype was seen ten or more times. This chain uses TRBV7-2 with TRBJ2-3; TRBD1 agrees at 9 bases. The V and J ends lost 1 base and 2 bases, in that order; junction bases with no gene match: 10. The length of the CDR3 is 18 residues. The germline V gene has CDR1 SGHTA and CDR2 FQGNSA. This CDR3 is CASSLVGNRGRATDTQYF. DNA of the CDR3: TGTGCCAGCAGCTTAGTAGGGAACAGGGGGCGAGCCACAGATACGCAGTATTTT.

The V call is TRBV7-2, the J call TRBJ2-3; 13 bases fit TRBD2. This CDR3 is built from 16 residues. The V gene end was trimmed by 4 bases and the J gene end by 5 bases; junction bases not matched to a gene: 6. CDR1 SGHTA and CDR2 FQGNSA come from the germline V gene. The CDR3 spells CASSSGTSGVGDTQYF. The CDR3 coding sequence is TGTGCCAGCAGCTCCGGGACTAGCGGGGTGGGAGATACGCAGTATTTT.

This clonotype was recorded at least ten times. The rearrangement joins TRBV27 to TRBJ2-3; D might be TRBD1 (5 bases). The V gene's germline CDR1 is MNHEY and CDR2 SMNVEV (reference sequence). This CDR3 is 15 amino acids long. With 5 bases removed from V and 1 base from J, the gap between germline ends came to 13 bases. The CDR3 DNA follows: TGTGCCAGCAGTGGTTGGGGCTCTGGCACAGATACGCAGTATTTT. Its protein is CASSGWGSGTDTQYF.

A word on this clonotype: The junction differs from germline at one of its ends, possibly a read error. J is TRBJ2-1 and V is TRBV28; 7 positions match TRBD1. The CDR3 contains 13 residues. Germline V gives CDR1 MDHEN, CDR2 SYDVKM. In nucleotides, the CDR3 is TGTGCCAGCAGTTCCCAAAACAGGGGCCGTGTCGTCTTC. This translates into CASSSQNRGRVVF.

V is TRBV12-3 or TRBV12-4 and J is TRBJ1-5, with 7 bases aligning to TRBD1. The CDR3 has 13 residues. Losses at the gene ends were 7 bases for V and 5 bases for J; bases not matched to a gene: 5. The CDR3 reads CASNRGRDQPQHF. The CDR3 nucleotides are TGTGCCAGCAATAGGGGGCGAGATCAGCCCCAGCATTTT.